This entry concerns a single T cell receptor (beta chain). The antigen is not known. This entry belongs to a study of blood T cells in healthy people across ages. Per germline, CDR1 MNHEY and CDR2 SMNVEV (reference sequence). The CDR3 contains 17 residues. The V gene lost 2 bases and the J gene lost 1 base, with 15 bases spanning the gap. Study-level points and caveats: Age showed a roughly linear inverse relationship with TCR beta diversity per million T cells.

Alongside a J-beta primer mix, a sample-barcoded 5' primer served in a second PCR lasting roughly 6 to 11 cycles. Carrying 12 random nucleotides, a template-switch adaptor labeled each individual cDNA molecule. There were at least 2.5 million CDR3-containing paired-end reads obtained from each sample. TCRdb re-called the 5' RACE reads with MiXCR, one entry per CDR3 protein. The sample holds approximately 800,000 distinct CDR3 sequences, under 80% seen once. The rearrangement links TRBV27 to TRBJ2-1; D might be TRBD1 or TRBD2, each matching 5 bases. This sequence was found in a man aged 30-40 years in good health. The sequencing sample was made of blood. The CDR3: CASSLITGRLSYNEQFF. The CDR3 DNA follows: TGTGCCAGCAGTTTAATAACGGGGCGACTATCCTACAATGAGCAGTTCTTC.